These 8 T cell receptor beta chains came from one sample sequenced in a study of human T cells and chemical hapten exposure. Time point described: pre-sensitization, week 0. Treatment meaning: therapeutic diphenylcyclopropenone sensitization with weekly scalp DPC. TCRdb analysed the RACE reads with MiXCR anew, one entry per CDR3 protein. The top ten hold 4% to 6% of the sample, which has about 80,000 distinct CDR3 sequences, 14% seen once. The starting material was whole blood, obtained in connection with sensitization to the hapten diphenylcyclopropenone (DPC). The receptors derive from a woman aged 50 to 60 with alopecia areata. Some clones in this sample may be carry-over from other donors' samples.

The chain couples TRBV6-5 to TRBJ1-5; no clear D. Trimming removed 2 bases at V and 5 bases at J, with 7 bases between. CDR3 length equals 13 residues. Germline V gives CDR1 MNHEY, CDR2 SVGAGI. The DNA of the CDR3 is TGTGCCAGCAGTTACCGACTGGATCAGCCCCAGCATTTT. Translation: CASSYRLDQPQHF.

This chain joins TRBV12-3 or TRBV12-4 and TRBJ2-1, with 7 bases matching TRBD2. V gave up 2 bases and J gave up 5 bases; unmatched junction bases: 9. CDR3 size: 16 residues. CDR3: CASSLQFGLADNEQFF. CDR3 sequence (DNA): TGTGCCAGCAGTTTACAGTTTGGGCTAGCGGACAATGAGCAGTTCTTC.

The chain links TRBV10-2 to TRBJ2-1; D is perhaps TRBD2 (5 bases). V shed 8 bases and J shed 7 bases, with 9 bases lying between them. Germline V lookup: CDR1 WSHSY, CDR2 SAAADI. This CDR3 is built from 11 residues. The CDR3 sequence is CASGRMNEQFF. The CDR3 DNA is TGCGCCAGCGGGAGAATGAATGAGCAGTTCTTC.

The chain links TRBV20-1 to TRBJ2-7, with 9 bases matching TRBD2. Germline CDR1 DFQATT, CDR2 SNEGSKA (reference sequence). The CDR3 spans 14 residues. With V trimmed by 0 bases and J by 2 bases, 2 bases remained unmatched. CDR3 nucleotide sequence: TGCAGTGCTAGAGATGCTAGCGGGGCCTACGAGCAGTACTTC. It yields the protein CSARDASGAYEQYF.

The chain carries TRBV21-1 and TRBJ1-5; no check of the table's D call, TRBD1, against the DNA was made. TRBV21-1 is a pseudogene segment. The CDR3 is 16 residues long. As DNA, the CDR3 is TGTGCCAGCAGCAAAGTGGGGGCGAGAGACAATCAGCCCCAGCATTTT. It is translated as CASSKVGARDNQPQHF.

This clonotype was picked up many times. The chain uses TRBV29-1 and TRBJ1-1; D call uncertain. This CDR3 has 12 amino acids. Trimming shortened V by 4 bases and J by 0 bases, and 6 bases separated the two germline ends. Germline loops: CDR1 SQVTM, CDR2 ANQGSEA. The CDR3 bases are TGCAGCGTTGGGGTCCTGAACACTGAAGCTTTCTTT. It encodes CSVGVLNTEAFF.

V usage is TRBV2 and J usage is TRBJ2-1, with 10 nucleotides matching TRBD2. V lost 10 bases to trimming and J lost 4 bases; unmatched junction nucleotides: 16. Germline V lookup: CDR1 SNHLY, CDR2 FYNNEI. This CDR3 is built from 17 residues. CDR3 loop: CAIAGGLAGETYNEQFF. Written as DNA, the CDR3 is TGTGCCATCGCAGGGGGGCTAGCGGGAGAGACATACAATGAGCAGTTCTTC.

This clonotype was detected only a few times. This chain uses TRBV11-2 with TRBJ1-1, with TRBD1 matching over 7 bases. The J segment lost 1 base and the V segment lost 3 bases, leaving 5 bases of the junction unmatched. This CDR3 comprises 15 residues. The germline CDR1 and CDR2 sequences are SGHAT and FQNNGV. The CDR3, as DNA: TGTGCCAGCAGCTTCACCGGGACAGCGAACACTGAAGCTTTCTTT. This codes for CASSFTGTANTEAFF.